This T cell receptor beta chain was profiled in a study of T-cell reconstitution after alpha-beta-depleted transplantation in children. This clonotype has a count of ten or more. Unique molecular identifiers tagged the TCRbeta library. Each CDR3 protein gets one entry after TCRdb re-called the PCR reads with MiXCR. Of about 300,000 distinct CDR3 sequences listed, around 10% are singletons. The CDR3 runs to 15 residues. The germline V and J ends were trimmed by 6 bases and 1 base, with 15 bases remaining between them. V gene TRBV12-3 or TRBV12-4 combines with J gene TRBJ1-1; possibly TRBD1 for D (5 bases). The TCR comes from a boy in the first two years of life with acute myeloid leukemia, due to receive a stem cell transplant. The sample here was PBMCs, taken before TCRalphabeta/CD19-depleted stem cell transplant. This CDR3 reads CASSPTGGGNTEAFF. Here the CDR3 DNA reads TGTGCCAGCAGCCCCACCGGGGGGGGGAACACTGAAGCTTTCTTT.